The 18 T cell receptor beta chains below were found in one sample sequenced in a study of cytomegalovirus exposure and HLA in healthy donors. The PCR used 60 Vbeta and 13 Jbeta primers. Using immunoSEQ multiplex PCR, the repertoire was profiled, and TCRdb retains in-frame clones only, with some absent. The sample holds a few hundred thousand clones, 85% to 95% seen once. Material for sequencing was PBMCs. The receptors here all came from a girl aged 2 to 10 in good health and CMV-seronegative.

This clone was picked up one time. The chain couples TRBV4-1 to TRBJ2-7, with TRBD1 as a possible D gene (6 bases). The length of the CDR3 is 14 residues. The V and J ends lost 5 bases and 5 bases respectively, with 16 bases between them. Germline CDR1 reads MGHRA; CDR2 reads YSYEKL. Written as DNA, the CDR3 is TGCGCCAGCAGCTTATACAGGGAAGGCAACGAGCAGTACTTC. Protein sequence: CASSLYREGNEQYF.

V gene TRBV5-6 combines with J gene TRBJ1-1; a weak D match, TRBD1 (6 bases). The V end was cut by 3 bases, the J end by 1 base, with 10 bases between. Germline loops: CDR1 SGHDT, CDR2 YYEEEE. The CDR3 is 14 residues long. The CDR3 is CASSSPGQNTEAFF. In DNA form, the CDR3 reads TGTGCCAGCAGCTCCCCGGGACAGAACACTGAAGCTTTCTTT. Together with reference TRBV5-6 and TRBJ1-1, the CDR3 gives the full variable domain: DAGVTQSPTHLIKTRGQQVTLRCSPKSGHDTVSWYQQALGQGPQFIFQYYEEEERQRGNFPDRFSGHQFPNYSSELNVNALLLGDSALYLCASSSPGQNTEAFFGQGTRLTVV.

The rearrangement joins TRBV30 to TRBJ2-3; possible D gene TRBD2, 5 bases. V was pared by 0 bases and J by 4 bases, with 14 bases between. CDR3 length: 15 residues. Germline V lookup: CDR1 GTSNPN, CDR2 SVGIG (reference sequence). The CDR3 is CAWSVASPPPDTQYF. For the CDR3, the DNA is TGTGCCTGGAGTGTAGCTAGCCCCCCCCCAGATACGCAGTATTTT.

The CDR3 loop reads CAWRGTPGFSGNTIYF. CDR3 sequence (DNA): TGTGCCTGGAGAGGAACTCCAGGGTTCTCTGGAAACACCATATATTTT. The V and J genes are TRBV30 and TRBJ1-3, with TRBD1 as a possible D gene (5 bases). V lost 3 bases, J lost 0 bases, and 15 bases lay in between. The CDR3 extends over 16 amino acids. The germline V gene has CDR1 GTSNPN and CDR2 SVGIG (reference sequence).

The chain couples TRBV5-4 to TRBJ2-5; 7 nucleotides line up with TRBD1. CDR3 length: 14 amino acids. CDR1 is SGHNT, CDR2 YYREEE, per germline (reference sequence). Losses at the gene ends were 3 bases for V and 5 bases for J; bases not matched to a gene: 7. CDR3 nucleotides: TGTGCCAGCAGCTACCCCGGGACAGTCGAGACCCAGTACTTC. Translating gives CASSYPGTVETQYF.

The V call is TRBV7-9, the J call TRBJ1-4; 10 bases align to TRBD1. J lost 8 bases, V lost 0 bases, and 9 bases had no gene match. This CDR3 is 17 amino acids long. Per germline, CDR1 SEHNR and CDR2 FQNEAQ (reference sequence). The CDR3 here is CASSLARRDRGWEKLFF. DNA for the CDR3: TGTGCCAGCAGCTTAGCGCGGAGGGACAGGGGTTGGGAAAAACTGTTTTTT.

The chain combines TRBV5-8 with TRBJ1-1; D not certain. Germline values: CDR1 SGHTS, CDR2 YDEGEE. This CDR3 spans 14 amino acids. Trimming removed 2 bases from V and 0 bases from J, with 8 bases in between. The CDR3 here is CASSFRLLNTEAFF. The CDR3 DNA follows: TGTGCCAGCAGCTTTCGACTGTTGAACACTGAAGCTTTCTTT.

The chain uses TRBV9 and TRBJ1-1, with D uncertain. Germline CDR1 and CDR2: SGDLS and YYNGEE. The CDR3 has 14 residues. The V end lost 4 bases, the J end lost 2 bases, and 12 bases lay between the germline ends. CDR3 bases: TGTGCCAGCAGCCCTGGTTCACTCAACACTGAAGCTTTCTTT. Translated, it gives CASSPGSLNTEAFF.

The chain uses TRBV7-2 and TRBJ2-5; TRBD2 matches 11 bases. The DNA end is a closer match to TRBJ2-7, so the J assignment may be wrong. CDR1 is SGHTA, CDR2 FQGNSA, per germline. The CDR3 consists of 15 residues. In DNA form, the CDR3 reads TGTGCCAGCAGCTTTAGGGGACTAGCGGACTACGAGCAGTACTTC. Its translation is CASSFRGLADYEQYF.

This chain links TRBV28 with TRBJ2-3; D may be TRBD2 (6 bases). Trimming took 10 bases from V and 0 from J, leaving 17 bases between them. Germline lookup yields CDR1 MDHEN and CDR2 SYDVKM. The CDR3 covers 15 residues. Written as DNA, the CDR3 is TGTGCCACTACCCTGGGACTTCCTAGCACAGATACGCAGTATTTT. Translated, it gives CATTLGLPSTDTQYF.

The genes are TRBV28 and TRBJ2-1; 9 bases match TRBD2. Germline assignment: CDR1 MDHEN and CDR2 SYDVKM. Losses at the gene ends were 7 bases for V and 1 base for J; bases not matched to a gene: 8. The CDR3 is 16 residues long. The CDR3: CASTLLAGTSYNEQFF. As DNA, the CDR3 is TGTGCCAGCACCCTACTAGCGGGTACTTCCTACAATGAGCAGTTCTTC. Full variable domain (missing parts from reference TRBV28 and TRBJ2-1): DVKVTQSSRYLVKRTGEKVFLECVQDMDHENMFWYRQDPGLGLRLIYFSYDVKMKEKGDIPEGYSVSREKKERFSLILESASTNQTSMYLCASTLLAGTSYNEQFFGPGTRLTVL.

The genes are TRBV6-1 and TRBJ1-3; 8 bases align to TRBD1. The germline gives CDR1 MNHNS, CDR2 SASEGT. V lost 1 base to trimming and J lost 0 bases; unmatched junction nucleotides: 5. CDR3 size: 17 residues. The CDR3 DNA reads TGTGCCAGCAGTGAAGTAAGGGACAGGAGCTCTGGAAACACCATATATTTT. Its protein product is CASSEVRDRSSGNTIYF.

The chain employs TRBV6-4 and TRBJ2-3; maybe TRBD2 (7 bases). Trimming took off 6 bases at V and 0 bases at J, with 13 bases between the two ends. From germline, CDR1 is MRHNA and CDR2 SNTAGT. The CDR3 is 15 residues long. CDR3 loop: CASSRGAGSTDTQYF. The CDR3 DNA reads TGTGCCAGCAGCCGGGGGGCTGGTAGCACAGATACGCAGTATTTT.

J is TRBJ2-7 and V is TRBV6-1, with a tentative D call TRBD1 (5 bases). The CDR3 is 13 amino acids. V was cut by 2 bases and J by 3 bases, with 8 bases left in between. Germline CDR1 and CDR2: MNHNS and SASEGT. The CDR3 DNA reads as TGTGCCAGCAGTGAAAGGGGCAGCTACGAGCAGTACTTC. It is translated as CASSERGSYEQYF.

This chain joins TRBV28 and TRBJ1-2, with D perhaps TRBD1 (6 bases). Looked up from germline, CDR1 is MDHEN and CDR2 is SYDVKM. This CDR3 comprises 15 residues. Trimming removed 5 bases at V and 2 bases at J, with 15 bases between. Here the CDR3 reads CASSPNDRRNYGYTF. The CDR3, as DNA: TGTGCCAGCAGTCCAAATGACAGGAGGAACTATGGCTACACCTTC.

This chain links TRBV6-5 with TRBJ1-2, with D possibly being TRBD1 (6 bases). Deletions cut 10 bases from V and 4 bases from J, with 10 bases between. From germline, CDR1 is MNHEY and CDR2 SVGAGI. This CDR3 is 11 amino acids long. For the CDR3, the DNA is TGTGCCACCAGGGGCTCCTATGGCTACACCTTC. It codes for CATRGSYGYTF.

This clone occurred once. The rearrangement uses TRBV6-5 and TRBJ1-2; 9 nucleotides align to TRBD1. From germline, CDR1 is MNHEY and CDR2 SVGAGI. After removal of 5 bases from V and 6 bases from J, the junction contained 4 bases not matched to a gene. CDR3 length: 13 amino acids. DNA for the CDR3: TGTGCCAGCAGTCGAACAGGGGGCGATGGCTACACCTTC. Translating gives CASSRTGGDGYTF.

This clone has only one observation. The chain recombines TRBV9 with TRBJ2-3; 9 bases align to TRBD1. Germline loops: CDR1 SGDLS, CDR2 YYNGEE. The V and J ends lost 1 base and 8 bases, in that order; junction bases with no gene match: 8. The CDR3 contains 15 residues. CDR3 coding DNA: TGTGCCAGCAGCGTAAGGGGACAGGGTGAAGGTACGCAGTATTTT. Amino acids: CASSVRGQGEGTQYF.